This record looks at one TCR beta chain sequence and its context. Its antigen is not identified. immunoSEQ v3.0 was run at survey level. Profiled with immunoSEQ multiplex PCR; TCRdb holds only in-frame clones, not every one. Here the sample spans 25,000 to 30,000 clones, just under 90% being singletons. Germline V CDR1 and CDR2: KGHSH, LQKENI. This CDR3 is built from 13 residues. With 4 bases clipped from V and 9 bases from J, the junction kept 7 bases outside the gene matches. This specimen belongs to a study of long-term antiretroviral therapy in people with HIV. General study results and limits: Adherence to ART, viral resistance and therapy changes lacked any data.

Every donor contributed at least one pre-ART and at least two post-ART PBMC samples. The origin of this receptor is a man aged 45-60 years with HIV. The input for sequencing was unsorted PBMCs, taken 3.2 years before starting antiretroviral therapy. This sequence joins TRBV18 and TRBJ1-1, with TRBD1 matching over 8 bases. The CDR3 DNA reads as TGTGCCAGCTCACACGGACAGGGATACCAAGCTTTCTTT. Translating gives CASSHGQGYQAFF.